These T cell receptor beta chains were read from a single sample in a study of T cell responses to AZD1222 COVID-19 vaccine. Sequencing was performed with immunoSEQ multiplex PCR; in TCRdb, only in-frame clones are kept and a portion is missing. Of under 110,000 clones detected, about 86% appear once; the ten largest clones hold 1.4%. The sequencing used peripheral blood, collected on day 0 of AZD1222 vaccination. All receptors derive from an adult in good health. The CDR3 runs from the conserved cysteine through the conserved F or W. The order of the fields is clone size, D gene, J gene, V gene, CDR3 protein, CDR3 DNA. The D gene is left open where the match is weak. The size field is filled for only some rows; it gives once, few, many or a size class.

clone_size: .
d_call: .
j_call: TRBJ2-7
v_call: TRBV4-1
cdr3_aa: CASSQTTPRGSREQYF
cdr3_nt: TGCGCCAGCAGCCAAACTACCCCTCGGGGGTCCCGCGAGCAGTACTTC

clone_size: .
d_call: TRBD2
j_call: TRBJ2-1
v_call: TRBV27
cdr3_aa: CASSPPSGLAGDNEQFF
cdr3_nt: TGTGCCAGCAGCCCCCCCTCGGGACTAGCGGGAGACAATGAGCAGTTCTTC

clone_size: .
d_call: TRBD2
j_call: TRBJ2-3
v_call: TRBV28
cdr3_aa: CASSSGGLNTDTQYF
cdr3_nt: TGTGCCAGCAGTTCGGGGGGACTTAACACAGATACGCAGTATTTT

clone_size: .
d_call: .
j_call: TRBJ1-6
v_call: TRBV4-1
cdr3_aa: CASSQGRVIDNSPLHF
cdr3_nt: TGCGCCAGCAGCCAAGGGAGGGTGATTGATAATTCACCCCTCCACTTT

clone_size: once
d_call: .
j_call: TRBJ2-7
v_call: TRBV10-3
cdr3_aa: CAITGSGYGDEQYF
cdr3_nt: TGTGCCATCACCGGGAGTGGATACGGTGACGAGCAGTACTTC

clone_size: .
d_call: .
j_call: TRBJ1-5
v_call: TRBV2
cdr3_aa: CASRITPNRNQPQHF
cdr3_nt: TGTGCCAGCAGAATAACACCCAATCGGAATCAGCCCCAGCATTTT

clone_size: .
d_call: .
j_call: TRBJ1-1
v_call: TRBV27
cdr3_aa: CASSFSTSTEAFF
cdr3_nt: TGTGCCAGCAGTTTCTCGACGAGCACTGAAGCTTTCTTT

clone_size: .
d_call: .
j_call: TRBJ1-5
v_call: TRBV19
cdr3_aa: CASSIEAGDQPQHF
cdr3_nt: TGTGCCAGTAGTATTGAGGCAGGGGATCAGCCCCAGCATTTT

clone_size: .
d_call: .
j_call: TRBJ1-2
v_call: TRBV28
cdr3_aa: CASSPPGGLEGYTF
cdr3_nt: TGTGCCAGCAGCCCCCCGGGGGGTTTAGAAGGCTACACCTTC

clone_size: once
d_call: TRBD1
j_call: TRBJ1-2
v_call: TRBV5-1
cdr3_aa: CASSPEAGGDYGYTF
cdr3_nt: TGCGCCAGCAGCCCGGAGGCAGGGGGCGACTATGGCTACACCTTC

clone_size: .
d_call: .
j_call: TRBJ2-6
v_call: TRBV7-2
cdr3_aa: CASSLAGGNSGANVLTF
cdr3_nt: TGTGCCAGCAGCTTAGCGGGAGGAAACTCTGGGGCCAACGTCCTGACTTTC

clone_size: once
d_call: TRBD1
j_call: TRBJ1-2
v_call: TRBV19
cdr3_aa: CASSPQDRGRDYGYTF
cdr3_nt: TGTGCCAGTAGTCCCCAGGACAGGGGAAGGGACTATGGCTACACCTTC

clone_size: .
d_call: .
j_call: TRBJ1-2
v_call: TRBV19
cdr3_aa: CASSIGVNYGYTF
cdr3_nt: TGTGCCAGTAGTATAGGAGTTAACTATGGCTACACCTTC

clone_size: .
d_call: TRBD1
j_call: TRBJ1-1
v_call: TRBV19
cdr3_aa: CASSSRQGWVDTEAFF
cdr3_nt: TGTGCCAGTAGTTCCCGACAGGGGTGGGTGGACACTGAAGCTTTCTTT

clone_size: .
d_call: .
j_call: TRBJ2-7
v_call: TRBV7-9
cdr3_aa: CASSSDTGSYEQYF
cdr3_nt: TGTGCCAGCAGCTCGGATACAGGTTCCTACGAGCAGTACTTC

clone_size: .
d_call: .
j_call: TRBJ2-2
v_call: TRBV18
cdr3_aa: CASSLQGIGTGELFF
cdr3_nt: TGTGCCAGCTCACTACAGGGTATCGGAACCGGGGAGCTGTTTTTT

clone_size: .
d_call: .
j_call: TRBJ1-1
v_call: TRBV28
cdr3_aa: CASTRARGNTEAFF
cdr3_nt: TGTGCCAGCACGCGGGCGCGAGGGAACACTGAAGCTTTCTTT

clone_size: once
d_call: TRBD1
j_call: TRBJ1-1
v_call: TRBV4-3
cdr3_aa: CASSRQGTGRLIGAFF
cdr3_nt: TGCGCCAGCAGCCGCCAAGGGACAGGGAGGTTAATCGGAGCTTTCTTT

clone_size: .
d_call: .
j_call: TRBJ2-4
v_call: TRBV7-2
cdr3_aa: CASSRKPSEAKNIQYF
cdr3_nt: TGTGCCAGCAGCCGGAAACCTAGCGAAGCCAAAAACATTCAGTACTTC

clone_size: .
d_call: TRBD1
j_call: TRBJ1-2
v_call: TRBV6-4
cdr3_aa: CASSASRGQVGYTF
cdr3_nt: TGTGCCAGCAGTGCTTCCAGGGGGCAGGTTGGCTACACCTTC

clone_size: once
d_call: .
j_call: TRBJ1-1
v_call: TRBV28
cdr3_aa: CASSLRVALGAEAFF
cdr3_nt: TGTGCCAGCAGTTTAAGGGTTGCTCTGGGGGCTGAAGCTTTCTTT

clone_size: .
d_call: TRBD2
j_call: TRBJ2-7
v_call: TRBV6-2/TRBV6-3
cdr3_aa: CASSYIREAGGPKQYF
cdr3_nt: TGTGCCAGCAGTTACATTCGGGAAGCGGGAGGGCCTAAGCAGTACTTC

clone_size: .
d_call: .
j_call: TRBJ1-2
v_call: TRBV6-6
cdr3_aa: CASSHRDYGYTF
cdr3_nt: TGTGCCAGCAGTCACCGGGACTATGGCTACACCTTC

clone_size: .
d_call: .
j_call: TRBJ2-3
v_call: TRBV4-2
cdr3_aa: CASSQVGAGADTQYF
cdr3_nt: TGTGCCAGCAGCCAAGTGGGGGCGGGAGCAGATACGCAGTATTTT